Listed below are T cell receptor beta chains from one sample, sequenced in a study of shared clonotypes between healthy human individuals. TCRdb's copy holds only in-frame clones and misses some; the assay was immunoSEQ multiplex PCR. The sample lists a few million clones, approximately 90% occurring once. The source material was naive CD4+ T cells sorted from blood. The receptors come from a man younger than 30 in good health. Both conserved end residues are part of each CDR3. Each record gives: clone size, J gene, V gene, D gene, CDR3 protein, CDR3 DNA. D genes are given only for firm matches. Clone size is stated in some rows and not others, as once, few, many or a class when expanded.

-	TRBJ1-3	TRBV19	-	CASSTTVSGNTIYF	TGTGCCAGTAGTACAACCGTATCGGGAAACACCATATATTTT
once	TRBJ2-7	TRBV6-5	-	CASSYFVGGAYEQYF	TGTGCCAGCAGTTACTTCGTTGGGGGAGCCTACGAGCAGTACTTC
-	TRBJ1-4	TRBV30	TRBD1	CAWSRQGNEKLFF	TGTGCCTGGAGCCGACAGGGGAATGAAAAACTGTTTTTT
-	TRBJ2-7	TRBV11-2	TRBD2	CASSLDLRGASGSYEQYF	TGTGCCAGCAGCTTAGATCTGAGGGGGGCTAGCGGGAGCTACGAGCAGTACTTC
-	TRBJ2-5	TRBV29-1	TRBD1	CSVHRDSQETQYF	TGCAGCGTTCACCGGGACAGCCAAGAGACCCAGTACTTC
-	TRBJ1-1	TRBV6-5	TRBD1	CASRYRDRGPEAFF	TGTGCCAGCAGATACCGGGACAGGGGTCCCGAAGCTTTCTTT
-	TRBJ2-1	TRBV6-6	-	CASSSPEGAKNEQFF	TGTGCCAGCAGTTCGCCGGAGGGGGCGAAAAATGAGCAGTTCTTC
-	TRBJ1-4	TRBV5-1	-	CASSLPERAGAEKLFF	TGCGCCAGCAGCTTGCCTGAACGGGCTGGGGCTGAAAAACTGTTTTTT
-	TRBJ2-5	TRBV7-8	TRBD2	CASSVLAGALQETQYF	TGTGCCAGCAGCGTTCTAGCGGGAGCACTTCAAGAGACCCAGTACTTC
-	TRBJ2-1	TRBV19	-	CASGGGSYNEQFF	TGTGCCTCTGGGGGAGGCTCCTACAATGAGCAGTTCTTC
-	TRBJ2-1	TRBV14	-	CASSQGPVNEQFF	TGTGCCAGCAGCCAGGGACCCGTGAATGAGCAGTTCTTC
-	TRBJ1-4	TRBV18	-	CASSPLWASYEKLFF	TGTGCCAGCTCACCACTCTGGGCCTCGTACGAAAAACTGTTTTTT
few	TRBJ1-1	TRBV10-1	TRBD1	CASSRTGGTEAFF	TGCGCCAGCAGTCGGACAGGGGGTACTGAAGCTTTCTTT
-	TRBJ2-7	TRBV18	-	CASSPLPGIPSYEQYF	TGTGCCAGCTCACCACTTCCCGGGATCCCCTCCTACGAGCAGTACTTC
-	TRBJ2-1	TRBV29-1	-	CSARGPGSEQFF	TGCAGCGCCCGGGGACCTGGGTCTGAGCAGTTCTTC